This TCR beta chain was found in a study of cytomegalovirus exposure and HLA in healthy donors. Note on this clone: The antigen is not known.

The study ran its PCR with 60 Vbeta and 13 Jbeta primers. Method: immunoSEQ multiplex PCR; TCRdb's copy keeps in-frame clones and lacks some. The sample has some 80,000 clones, and its top ten clones hold about 13%. General study points: Across donors, most TCRs were seen rarely, yet some public ones were widespread. Reportedly, fewer N-insertions than the approximately 690-donor mean appeared in an Asian-associated ancestry cluster in a later analysis.

The TCR was taken from a man aged 45-65 years in good health and CMV-seropositive. The sequencing sample was made of PBMCs.

The chain's CDR3 is CASSEAQGNLGETQYF. In DNA, the CDR3 is TGTGCCAGCAGTGAAGCACAGGGCAACCTAGGGGAGACCCAGTACTTC. V gene TRBV6-1 combines with J gene TRBJ2-5, with D maybe TRBD1 (6 bases). The CDR3 runs to 16 residues. The germline V and J ends were trimmed by 0 bases and 5 bases, with 16 bases remaining between them. In germline, CDR1 is MNHNS, CDR2 SASEGT.